The 30 T cell receptor beta chains below all came from one sample that was sequenced in a study of technical replicates of blood from a handful of donors. Assay used: immunoSEQ multiplex PCR; TCRdb lists only in-frame clones, some missing. The profile shows 80,000 or so clones, under 97% of them singletons. Sequencing was performed on T cells isolated from PBMCs. These receptors were collected from a human donor in good health.

The gene calls are TRBV28 and TRBJ2-7, with TRBD2 matching over 10 bases. Looked up from germline, CDR1 is MDHEN and CDR2 is SYDVKM. With 6 bases clipped from V and 9 bases from J, the junction kept 5 bases outside the gene matches. This CDR3 is built from 12 residues. CDR3 coding DNA: TGTGCCAGCAGAACTAGCGGGATGGTGCAGTACTTC. This codes for CASRTSGMVQYF.

The chain uses TRBV27 and TRBJ1-2; the match to TRBD1 covers 7 bases. Losses at the gene ends were 5 bases for V and 3 bases for J; bases not matched to a gene: 6. Germline values: CDR1 MNHEY, CDR2 SMNVEV (reference sequence). This CDR3 has 14 amino acids. CDR3 sequence: CASSPRTGYYGYTF. The CDR3 coding sequence is TGTGCCAGCAGTCCCCGGACAGGATACTATGGCTACACCTTC.

This rearrangement joins TRBV11-2 to TRBJ2-7, with D unclear. This CDR3 contains 12 residues. Germline CDR1 is SGHAT and CDR2 is FQNNGV. Trimming shortened V by 5 bases and J by 3 bases, and 8 bases separated the two germline ends. CDR3 in amino acids: CASSEAGYEQYF. CDR3 nucleotide sequence: TGTGCCAGCAGCGAAGCCGGCTACGAGCAGTACTTC.

The V gene is TRBV10-3, the J gene TRBJ1-4; no definite D call. Germline loops: CDR1 ENHRY, CDR2 SYGVKD. Trimming shortened V by 10 bases and J by 0 bases, and 15 bases separated the two germline ends. The CDR3 has 15 residues. The CDR3 reads CATQEELSTNEKLFF. The DNA of the CDR3 is TGTGCCACCCAGGAGGAACTCTCAACTAATGAAAAACTGTTTTTT.

The V call is TRBV6-5, the J call TRBJ2-7; 7 nucleotides agree with TRBD2. V shed 5 bases and J 4 bases; nucleotides not matched to a gene: 8. In germline, CDR1 is MNHEY, CDR2 SVGAGI. The CDR3 totals 14 residues. CDR3: CASSPGLAAYEQYF. The DNA of the CDR3 is TGTGCCAGCAGTCCAGGGCTAGCGGCTTACGAGCAGTACTTC.

The rearrangement joins TRBV12-5 to TRBJ2-7; 7 bases line up with TRBD1. This CDR3 contains 16 residues. Germline V gene sequence: CDR1 LGHNT, CDR2 FRNRAP. Losses at the gene ends were 1 base for V and 2 bases for J; bases not matched to a gene: 8. CDR3 in amino acids: CASGLAWTGRTYEQYF. The CDR3 region has the DNA TGTGCTAGTGGTTTGGCCTGGACAGGCAGAACCTACGAGCAGTACTTC.

This sequence joins TRBV2 and TRBJ2-6; D is unclear. V was shortened by 2 bases and J by 2 bases, with 10 bases between the two germline ends. The CDR3 consists of 16 residues. CDR1 and CDR2 (germline): SNHLY, FYNNEI. CDR3 amino acids: CASSEKTHPGANVLTF. DNA of the CDR3: TGTGCCAGCAGTGAAAAGACACATCCTGGGGCCAACGTCCTGACTTTC.

The chain carries TRBV6-1 and TRBJ2-7; 9 positions match TRBD2. Germline values: CDR1 MNHNS, CDR2 SASEGT. Trimming took 5 bases from V and 4 from J; bases not matched to a gene: 9. This CDR3 has 15 residues. The CDR3 DNA is TGTGCCAGCAGTAAACAGCTAGCGGGGTCTTACGAGCAGTACTTC. Protein product: CASSKQLAGSYEQYF.

The V gene is TRBV5-1, the J gene TRBJ2-2; a possible D gene is TRBD1 (5 bases). CDR3 length: 13 residues. Trimming removed 1 base at V and 6 bases at J, with 7 bases between. Germline V gene lookup returns CDR1 SGHRS and CDR2 YFSETQ. CDR3 protein: CASSLIGAGELFF. The CDR3 nucleotides read TGCGCCAGCAGCTTGATAGGGGCCGGGGAGCTGTTTTTT.

V and J are TRBV30 and TRBJ1-2; D may be TRBD1 (5 bases). The CDR3 has 12 amino acids. Trimming shortened V by 5 bases and J by 5 bases, and 12 bases separated the two germline ends. CDR1 GTSNPN and CDR2 SVGIG come from the germline V gene (reference sequence). The CDR3 spells CAWVPGGYGYTF. The CDR3 DNA reads as TGTGCCTGGGTCCCCGGGGGTTATGGCTACACCTTC.

This chain uses TRBV6-5 with TRBJ1-1; 7 bases agree with TRBD1. Germline V lookup: CDR1 MNHEY, CDR2 SVGAGI. This CDR3 spans 14 amino acids. V lost 5 bases, J lost 1 base, and 4 bases stayed unmatched. The CDR3 DNA is TGTGCCAGCAGTCGAGGGACAGCGAACACTGAAGCTTTCTTT. Translation: CASSRGTANTEAFF.

This chain uses TRBV29-1 with TRBJ2-3; D unclear. The germline V gene encodes CDR1 SQVTM and CDR2 ANQGSEA. CDR3 size: 14 residues. V lost 2 bases, J lost 4 bases, and 13 bases lay in between. The CDR3 DNA reads as TGCAGCGTTGAAAACTTGTCGCACTCAGATACGCAGTATTTT. Translating it yields CSVENLSHSDTQYF.

The rearrangement links TRBV27 to TRBJ2-5, with 7 bases that match TRBD2. From germline, CDR1 is MNHEY and CDR2 SMNVEV (reference sequence). V gave up 4 bases and J gave up 2 bases; unmatched junction bases: 10. The CDR3 has 16 amino acids. In DNA, the CDR3 is TGTGCCAGCAGTTCCATGCGGGAGCATAATCAAGAGACCCAGTACTTC. Its protein is CASSSMREHNQETQYF.

This clone appeared a single time. CDR3 residues: CAIGTVTNYGYTF. The CDR3 nucleotides are TGTGCCATCGGGACAGTCACTAACTATGGCTACACCTTC. The chain uses TRBV10-3 and TRBJ1-2; 7 bases are shared with TRBD1. Per the germline V gene, CDR1 is ENHRY and CDR2 is SYGVKD. With 8 bases clipped from V and 0 bases from J, the junction kept 3 bases outside the gene matches. The CDR3 loop spans 13 amino acids.

The V call is TRBV5-1, the J call TRBJ1-2; 11 bases fit TRBD1. Germline assignment: CDR1 SGHRS and CDR2 YFSETQ. This CDR3 region has 15 residues. Unmatched junction bases numbered 6, after V lost 4 bases and J lost 4 bases. The CDR3 coding sequence is TGCGCCAGCAGCGACCGGGACAGGGGGGCCTATGGCTACACCTTC. This encodes CASSDRDRGAYGYTF.

The chain couples TRBV15 to TRBJ1-1, with unresolved D. V was trimmed by 4 bases and J by 2 bases, leaving 14 bases between them. The germline CDR1 and CDR2 sequences are LNHNV and YYDKDF (reference sequence). This CDR3 has 15 residues. The CDR3 bases are TGTGCCACCAGCAAGGGCGCGGGCGTCAACACTGAAGCTTTCTTT. Translating gives CATSKGAGVNTEAFF.

The gene calls are TRBV6-1 and TRBJ2-7; TRBD2 is a possible D gene (5 bases). The CDR3 runs to 12 residues. V was shortened by 6 bases and J by 3 bases, with 9 bases between the two germline ends. Germline V gives CDR1 MNHNS, CDR2 SASEGT. The CDR3 DNA is TGTGCCAGCAGGCGCGGACTCTACGAGCAGTACTTC. Its protein is CASRRGLYEQYF.

The chain is built from TRBV5-4 and TRBJ2-3; 7 bases are shared with TRBD1. Germline assignment: CDR1 SGHNT and CDR2 YYREEE (reference sequence). The trim removed 7 bases at V and 7 bases at J, leaving 12 bases unmatched. The CDR3 spans 14 residues. CDR3 nucleotides: TGTGCCAGCGACGATGGGGACAGAGGGAATACGCAGTATTTT. Protein: CASDDGDRGNTQYF. The variable domain in full, completed from reference TRBV5-4 and TRBJ2-3, reads ETGVTQSPTHLIKTRGQQVTLRCSSQSGHNTVSWYQQALGQGPQFIFQYYREEENGRGNFPPRFSGLQFPNYSSELNVNALELDDSALYLCASDDGDRGNTQYFGPGTRLTVL.

The gene calls are TRBV5-4 and TRBJ2-7; 8 nucleotides align to TRBD1. The V gene's germline CDR1 is SGHNT and CDR2 YYREEE (reference sequence). The V gene end was trimmed by 4 bases and the J gene end by 4 bases; junction bases not matched to a gene: 7. The length of the CDR3 is 14 residues. The CDR3 loop reads CASSQWGQEYEQYF. The CDR3 nucleotides are TGTGCCAGCAGCCAGTGGGGACAGGAGTACGAGCAGTACTTC.

This chain connects TRBV13 to TRBJ1-1; TRBD1 matches 7 bases. This CDR3 spans 14 amino acids. The V and J ends lost 5 bases and 2 bases, in that order; junction bases with no gene match: 5. Germline CDR1 PRHDT, CDR2 FYEKMQ (reference sequence). CDR3 sequence: CASSPGDSNTEAFF. Here the CDR3 DNA reads TGTGCCAGCAGCCCCGGGGACAGTAACACTGAAGCTTTCTTT. The complete variable domain, with remaining parts taken from reference TRBV13 and TRBJ1-1, reads AAGVIQSPRHLIKEKRETATLKCYPIPRHDTVYWYQQGPGQDPQFLISFYEKMQSDKGSIPDRFSAQQFSDYHSELNMSSLELGDSALYFCASSPGDSNTEAFFGQGTRLTVV.

This rearrangement joins TRBV18 to TRBJ2-7; 8 bases align to TRBD2. The CDR3 is 16 residues long. CDR1 KGHSH and CDR2 LQKENI come from the germline V gene. V shed 1 base, J shed 4 bases, and the junction held 9 bases outside the gene matches. The chain's CDR3 is CASSPQGLEVFYEQYF. In nucleotides, the CDR3 is TGTGCCAGCTCACCACAGGGACTAGAGGTATTTTACGAGCAGTACTTC.

The rearrangement uses TRBV5-4 and TRBJ2-3, with D maybe TRBD2 (6 bases). Trimming cost V 5 bases and J 2 bases, with 15 bases left between them. This CDR3 spans 15 amino acids. Germline V gene data show CDR1 as SGHNT and CDR2 as YYREEE (reference sequence). For the CDR3, the DNA is TGTGCCAGCAGACCGACCGGGACTCTCACAGATACGCAGTATTTT. It specifies CASRPTGTLTDTQYF.

The CDR3 loop is CSAQGEGEQYF. The CDR3 coding sequence is TGCAGTGCCCAAGGGGAGGGGGAGCAGTACTTC. The J gene is TRBJ2-7, the V gene TRBV20-1; 7 nucleotides agree with TRBD2. V lost 6 bases, J lost 7 bases, and 6 bases stayed unmatched. This CDR3 has 11 amino acids. The germline V gene has CDR1 DFQATT and CDR2 SNEGSKA (reference sequence).

The CDR3 sequence is CAISSFWTGKGVNYGYTF. CDR3 nucleotide sequence: TGTGCCATCAGTTCTTTTTGGACAGGGAAGGGGGTAAACTATGGCTACACCTTC. The rearrangement links TRBV10-3 to TRBJ1-2; 8 bases line up with TRBD1. The CDR3 runs to 18 residues. V lost 5 bases to trimming and J lost 2 bases; unmatched junction nucleotides: 16. Germline V gives CDR1 ENHRY, CDR2 SYGVKD.

The rearrangement joins TRBV7-2 to TRBJ1-5, with 7 bases matching TRBD1. The CDR3 totals 15 residues. Germline values: CDR1 SGHTA, CDR2 FQGNSA. Germline trimming cut 5 bases from V and 5 bases from J; bases unmatched to any gene: 9. This CDR3 reads CASSIQGNGDQPQHF. Written as DNA, the CDR3 is TGTGCCAGCAGCATACAGGGGAATGGGGATCAGCCCCAGCATTTT.

The chain links TRBV11-3 to TRBJ2-2, with 14 nucleotides matching TRBD2. Germline V gene lookup returns CDR1 SGHNT and CDR2 YENEEA. This CDR3 region has 20 residues. The V segment lost 5 bases and the J segment 5 bases; nucleotides outside the gene matches: 16. CDR3 in amino acids: CASSRRRLAGGTAGTGELFF. CDR3 in DNA: TGTGCCAGCAGCCGCCGCCGACTAGCGGGAGGGACAGCGGGGACCGGGGAGCTGTTTTTT.

The chain employs TRBV6-5 and TRBJ2-3; weak D call: TRBD2 (5 bases). Germline-derived CDR1 and CDR2 are MNHEY and SVGAGI. The CDR3 contains 14 residues. V lost 6 bases, J lost 4 bases, and 14 bases lay in between. The DNA for the CDR3 is TGTGCCAGCAGCCCGAGGGTGACGGCAGATACGCAGTATTTT. Translation: CASSPRVTADTQYF.

The J gene is TRBJ1-1, the V gene TRBV10-3; 9 nucleotides match TRBD1. This CDR3 is built from 15 residues. Germline V CDR1 and CDR2: ENHRY, SYGVKD. V gave up 7 bases and J gave up 4 bases; unmatched junction bases: 10. CDR3 region: CAIKSSETGGTEAFF. The CDR3 DNA sequence: TGTGCCATCAAATCTTCTGAGACAGGGGGCACTGAAGCTTTCTTT.

The V call is TRBV2, the J call TRBJ1-5; D is unclear. V was cut by 2 bases and J by 2 bases, with 7 bases left in between. The length of the CDR3 is 14 residues. CDR1 is SNHLY and CDR2 is FYNNEI in the germline V gene. CDR3 protein: CASSELTGNQPQHF. The DNA of the CDR3 is TGTGCCAGCAGTGAACTAACGGGCAATCAGCCCCAGCATTTT.

The V call is TRBV10-3, the J call TRBJ2-2; TRBD1 aligns across 8 bases. Germline loops: CDR1 ENHRY, CDR2 SYGVKD. The CDR3 extends over 14 amino acids. V lost 8 bases and J lost 0; bases outside the gene matches: 2. The CDR3 sequence: CAIPQGANTGELFF. As DNA, the CDR3 is TGTGCCATCCCACAGGGGGCGAACACCGGGGAGCTGTTTTTT.